These 32 T cell receptor beta chains originate from one sample sequenced in a study of blood T cell repertoires in COVID-19. The table came from immunoSEQ multiplex PCR; TCRdb's copy has only in-frame clones and leaves some out. The sample contains around 84,000 clones, 85% of which appear only once. The sequenced sample was peripheral blood. The receptors stem from an elderly man with active or convalescent COVID-19.

The rearrangement joins TRBV2 to TRBJ2-7; possibly TRBD2 for D (7 bases). CDR3 length: 15 residues. Germline CDR1 reads SNHLY; CDR2 reads FYNNEI. The V and J ends lost 7 bases and 4 bases respectively, with 20 bases between them. CDR3 sequence reads: CASIRGATLPYEQYV. The CDR3 coding sequence is TGTGCCAGCATTCGGGGGGCCACTTTACCATACGAGCAGTACGTC.

The chain uses TRBV6-2 or TRBV6-3 and TRBJ1-3; D may be TRBD1 (6 bases). This CDR3 has 17 residues. Trimming left V 6 bases short and J 0 bases short, with 18 bases between. Looked up from germline, CDR1 is MNHEY and CDR2 is SVGEGT. The CDR3 loop reads CASSPTGRALSGNTIYF. The CDR3 DNA sequence: TGTGCCAGCAGCCCTACAGGGAGGGCCCTCTCTGGAAACACCATATATTTT.

The rearrangement links TRBV6-5 to TRBJ1-2; 11 bases agree with TRBD1. The CDR3 is 14 residues long. Germline V gene sequence: CDR1 MNHEY, CDR2 SVGAGI. J gave up 13 bases and V 5 bases, and 12 bases lay outside the gene matches. The chain's CDR3 is CASSHEMDRGLFTF. CDR3 coding DNA: TGTGCCAGCAGTCATGAGATGGACAGGGGGCTCTTCACCTTC.

The V gene is TRBV29-1, the J gene TRBJ1-2; D is undetermined. Trimming removed 0 bases at V and 0 bases at J, with 8 bases between. The CDR3 length is 14 residues. Looked up from germline, CDR1 is SQVTM and CDR2 is ANQGSEA. CDR3 sequence reads: CSVEESRSNYGYTF. The CDR3 DNA reads as TGCAGCGTTGAAGAAAGCCGGTCTAACTATGGCTACACCTTC. The entire variable domain, with the rest obtained from reference TRBV29-1 and TRBJ1-2, is as follows: SAVISQKPSRDICQRGTSLTIQCQVDSQVTMMFWYRQQPGQSLTLIATANQGSEATYESGFVIDKFPISRPNLTFSTLTVSNMSPEDSSIYLCSVEESRSNYGYTFGSGTRLTVV.

Only one count was recorded for this clone. This CDR3 reads CASSIEGVGETQYF. The CDR3 nucleotides are TGTGCCAGTAGTATAGAAGGAGTGGGTGAGACCCAGTACTTC. V and J are TRBV19 and TRBJ2-5; D remains ambiguous. Trimming took off 0 bases at V and 5 bases at J, with 10 bases between the two ends. The germline V gene has CDR1 LNHDA and CDR2 SQIVND (reference sequence). CDR3 length equals 14 residues.

The J gene is TRBJ2-2, the V gene TRBV7-8, with D possibly matching TRBD1 (5 bases). This CDR3 region has 16 residues. Germline V gene sequence: CDR1 SGHVS, CDR2 FQNEAQ. The ends were cut back, 5 bases at V and 7 bases at J, with 20 bases in the middle. The CDR3 loop is CASSGRQNQPVGELFF. The CDR3 bases are TGTGCCAGCAGCGGACGACAGAACCAGCCAGTCGGGGAGCTGTTTTTT.

This clone came up a few times. The chain joins TRBV27 to TRBJ1-1; D perhaps matches TRBD1 (5 bases). Germline lookup yields CDR1 MNHEY and CDR2 SMNVEV (reference sequence). Trimming cost V 5 bases and J 4 bases, with 20 bases left between them. The CDR3 runs 16 residues. The CDR3 sequence: CASSGRQTTSGTEAFF. The CDR3 region has the DNA TGTGCCAGCAGTGGGCGACAGACCACTTCGGGCACTGAAGCTTTCTTT.

The chain recombines TRBV5-1 with TRBJ1-3; 10 bases are a match to TRBD1. This CDR3 region has 16 residues. The trim removed 1 base at V and 3 bases at J, leaving 4 bases unmatched. Germline CDR1 is SGHRS and CDR2 is YFSETQ. The CDR3 region has the DNA TGCGCCAGCAGCTTGCGGACAGGGGGTGATGGAAACACCATATATTTT. Translated: CASSLRTGGDGNTIYF.

The chain combines TRBV7-2 with TRBJ2-1, with D uncertain. Trimming stripped 2 bases from V and 5 bases from J, with 10 bases between. The CDR3 is made up of 14 amino acids. In germline, CDR1 is SGHTA, CDR2 FQGNSA. The DNA of the CDR3 is TGTGCCAGCAGCTTAAAGTCCCAGAACAATGAGCAGTTCTTC. It yields the protein CASSLKSQNNEQFF.

The CDR3 region has the DNA TGTGCCAGCAGCTTAGTTCGCAGGGATGAAAAACTGTTTTTT. Translated: CASSLVRRDEKLFF. V gene TRBV7-9 combines with J gene TRBJ1-4; D possibly corresponds to TRBD1 (5 bases). V dropped 1 base and J dropped 6 bases, with 9 bases sitting between them. The CDR3 is 14 residues long. From germline, CDR1 is SEHNR and CDR2 FQNEAQ (reference sequence). The full variable domain, in which reference TRBV7-9 and TRBJ1-4 provide the parts outside the CDR3, is DTGVSQNPRHKITKRGQNVTFRCDPISEHNRLYWYRQTLGQGPEFLTYFQNEAQLEKSRLLSDRFSAERPKGSFSTLEIQRTEQGDSAMYLCASSLVRRDEKLFFGSGTQLSVL.

The chain recombines TRBV3-1 (or the pseudogene TRBV3-2) with TRBJ1-6; possibly TRBD1 for D (5 bases). Germline-derived CDR1 and CDR2 are LGHDT and YNNKEL (reference sequence). The CDR3 consists of 14 residues. Trimming took off 2 bases at V and 6 bases at J, with 8 bases between the two ends. CDR3 amino acids: CASSQLGGNSPLHF. The CDR3 nucleotides read TGTGCCAGCAGCCAATTGGGGGGTAATTCACCCCTCCACTTT.

This clone was recorded a few times. V is TRBV28 and J is TRBJ1-3; the D gene is possibly TRBD1 (6 bases). CDR3 length equals 14 residues. V lost 5 bases to trimming and J lost 5 bases, with 13 bases between them. Germline CDR1 reads MDHEN; CDR2 reads SYDVKM. CDR3 sequence: CASSPADSRNTIYF. DNA for the CDR3: TGTGCCAGCAGTCCCGCGGACAGCCGAAACACCATATATTTT.

The sample holds a few counts of this clone. The rearrangement links TRBV4-2 to TRBJ2-7; the D gene is possibly TRBD2 (5 bases). Germline V gene data show CDR1 as LGHNA and CDR2 as YNFKEQ. The V gene lost 10 bases and the J gene lost 9 bases, with 19 bases spanning the gap. The CDR3 consists of 12 residues. This chain's CDR3 is CATSLGVKGQYV. The CDR3 coding sequence is TGTGCCACTAGCCTTGGCGTCAAGGGGCAGTACGTC.

V gene TRBV24-1 combines with J gene TRBJ1-2; TRBD1 agrees at 7 bases. Trimming at V came to 3 bases and at J to 4 bases, leaving 7 bases not matched to a gene. Per germline, CDR1 KGHDR and CDR2 SFDVKD. The CDR3 runs to 15 residues. The CDR3 here is CATSDADRLGYGYTF. The CDR3 coding sequence is TGTGCCACCAGTGATGCGGACAGGTTGGGCTATGGCTACACCTTC.

The chain has TRBV11-2 and TRBJ1-1; 8 positions match TRBD1. Germline CDR1 is SGHAT and CDR2 is FQNNGV. V shed 5 bases and J 3 bases; nucleotides not matched to a gene: 8. The CDR3 contains 15 residues. Here the CDR3 DNA reads TGTGCCAGCAGCCCAGACAGGGGTAGGTACACTGAAGCTTTCTTT. Translating it yields CASSPDRGRYTEAFF.

This sequence joins TRBV12-3 or TRBV12-4 and TRBJ2-1; D is perhaps TRBD1 (6 bases). The CDR3 contains 12 residues. The ends were cut back, 6 bases at V and 10 bases at J, with 13 bases in the middle. CDR3 in DNA: TGTGCCAGCAGCGAACAGGGATGGGAGCAGTTCTTC. It encodes CASSEQGWEQFF.

This chain joins TRBV28 and TRBJ2-1; 7 bases agree with TRBD2. Germline CDR1 reads MDHEN; CDR2 reads SYDVKM. The length of the CDR3 is 14 residues. J gave up 12 bases and V 3 bases, and 11 bases lay outside the gene matches. The CDR3 nucleotides are TGTGCCAGCAGTTTGGGATTCGGCGGGGGTGGGCAGTTCTTC. It yields the protein CASSLGFGGGGQFF.

This clone was found a few times. The CDR3 is CASSLAATDSTNEKLFF. The CDR3 DNA sequence: TGTGCCAGCAGTTTGGCTGCGACAGACTCAACTAATGAAAAACTGTTTTTT. The chain carries TRBV28 and TRBJ1-4, with D tentatively TRBD1 (5 bases). The ends were cut back, 3 bases at V and 0 bases at J, with 14 bases in the middle. The CDR3 contains 17 residues. Germline lookup yields CDR1 MDHEN and CDR2 SYDVKM.

This chain uses TRBV6-6 with TRBJ1-2; D is perhaps TRBD1 (5 bases). Germline V gene lookup returns CDR1 MNHNY and CDR2 SVGAGI (reference sequence). This CDR3 contains 12 residues. V lost 11 bases and J 0 bases, leaving 10 bases between the germline ends. CDR3 sequence reads: CASGGTNYGYTF. CDR3 sequence (DNA): TGTGCCTCGGGGGGTACTAACTATGGCTACACCTTC.

The chain couples TRBV10-1 to TRBJ2-7; 10 bases are shared with TRBD1. The CDR3 contains 13 residues. With V trimmed by 7 bases and J by 7 bases, 7 bases remained unmatched. Germline V gene data show CDR1 as WNHNN and CDR2 as SYGVQD (reference sequence). Here the CDR3 DNA reads TGCGCCAGCATCCCGACAGGGGGCTGGGAGCAGTACGTC. The encoded protein is CASIPTGGWEQYV.

The chain joins TRBV2 to TRBJ2-2, with TRBD2 identical over 8 bases. The CDR3 totals 16 residues. V dropped 7 bases and J dropped 0; count of bases not matched to a gene: 7. Germline CDR1 SNHLY, CDR2 FYNNEI. The CDR3 here is CASIKSGGANTGELFF. CDR3 nucleotide sequence: TGTGCCAGCATTAAAAGCGGGGGAGCGAACACCGGGGAGCTGTTTTTT.

The genes are TRBV24-1 and TRBJ1-5, with D possibly TRBD1 on 6 matching bases. Trimming took off 12 bases at V and 7 bases at J, with 15 bases between the two ends. The CDR3 totals 12 residues. CDR1 is KGHDR, CDR2 SFDVKD, per germline. The DNA for the CDR3 is TGTGCCCCGACAGGCTCGGGACAGCCCCAGCATTTT. Amino acid sequence: CAPTGSGQPQHF.

This rearrangement joins TRBV11-3 to TRBJ2-7; 8 bases are shared with TRBD2. V lost 3 bases, J lost 5 bases, and 6 bases stayed unmatched. In germline, CDR1 is SGHNT, CDR2 YENEEA. The CDR3 is 14 amino acids. CDR3 amino acids: CASSLSRLANEQYV. CDR3 DNA sequence: TGTGCCAGCAGCTTGAGTCGACTAGCGAACGAGCAGTACGTC.

The rearrangement uses TRBV28 and TRBJ1-4; D remains ambiguous. The ends were cut back, 6 bases at V and 4 bases at J, with 15 bases in the middle. Germline CDR1 and CDR2: MDHEN and SYDVKM. The CDR3 totals 15 residues. CDR3 DNA: TGTGCCAGCAGCCAAGGCGGCGCGGATAATGAAAAACTGTTTTTT. Protein: CASSQGGADNEKLFF.

This chain links TRBV29-1 with TRBJ2-2; TRBD1 is a possible D gene (6 bases). This CDR3 spans 14 amino acids. The germline V gene encodes CDR1 SQVTM and CDR2 ANQGSEA. V dropped 5 bases and J dropped 2 bases, with 12 bases sitting between them. The DNA of the CDR3 is TGCAGCGTTACCCGGGACATAAACACCGGGGAGCTGTTTTTT. Translating gives CSVTRDINTGELFF.

In its sample, this clone was seen once. V is TRBV6-1 and J is TRBJ1-4; 7 bases fit TRBD1. Germline CDR1 reads MNHNS; CDR2 reads SASEGT. There are 13 residues in the CDR3. After removal of 3 bases from V and 8 bases from J, the junction contained 3 bases not matched to a gene. The chain's CDR3 is CASSETGLEKLFF. CDR3 DNA: TGTGCCAGCAGTGAGACAGGGCTAGAAAAACTGTTTTTT.

This chain uses TRBV10-1 with TRBJ2-3; D possibly corresponds to TRBD2 (5 bases). The germline V gene encodes CDR1 WNHNN and CDR2 SYGVQD (reference sequence). The CDR3 totals 11 residues. V lost 5 bases and J 5 bases, leaving 5 bases between the germline ends. CDR3 amino acids: CASSREDTQYF. Here the CDR3 DNA reads TGCGCCAGCAGTCGGGAAGATACGCAGTATTTT.

This clone rates as large (0.1 to 1%). This chain connects TRBV28 to TRBJ1-3, with 8 bases lining up with TRBD1. In germline, CDR1 is MDHEN, CDR2 SYDVKM. The CDR3 length is 16 residues. Germline trimming cut 5 bases from V and 4 bases from J; bases unmatched to any gene: 10. Written as DNA, the CDR3 is TGTGCCAGCAGTGCCCGACAGGGGAGAGGCGGAAACACCATATATTTT. Its protein product is CASSARQGRGGNTIYF.

The gene calls are TRBV7-3 and TRBJ2-5; 7 bases are a match to TRBD1. J gave up 1 base and V 4 bases, and 3 bases lay outside the gene matches. CDR1 and CDR2 from the germline V gene are SGHTA and FQGTGA. The CDR3 has 14 residues. CDR3 sequence reads: CASSSTGTQETQYF. The CDR3 nucleotides are TGTGCCAGCAGCTCGACAGGGACCCAAGAGACCCAGTACTTC.

V and J are TRBV28 and TRBJ1-2; TRBD1 matches at 7 bases. Trimming cost V 6 bases and J 5 bases; bases outside gene matches: 9. The CDR3 has 14 amino acids. The germline V gene encodes CDR1 MDHEN and CDR2 SYDVKM. The CDR3 spells CASRLDRVRYGYTF. CDR3 sequence (DNA): TGTGCCAGCAGGCTAGACAGGGTTAGGTATGGCTACACCTTC.

V and J are TRBV5-1 and TRBJ2-3; TRBD2 aligns across 9 bases. The CDR3 consists of 17 residues. The junction had 7 bases not matched to a gene; V was cut back by 0 bases and J by 2 bases. Per the germline V gene, CDR1 is SGHRS and CDR2 is YFSETQ. CDR3 nucleotides: TGCGCCAGCAGCTTGGAGGGACTAGCCGTTCTCACAGATACGCAGTATTTT. Translating it yields CASSLEGLAVLTDTQYF.

The J gene is TRBJ1-2, the V gene TRBV5-1; unclear D gene. Germline CDR1 is SGHRS and CDR2 is YFSETQ. The CDR3 consists of 15 residues. Trimming left V 2 bases short and J 7 bases short, with 18 bases between. CDR3 sequence (DNA): TGCGCCAGCAGCTTAATTAGCCTCCGGGGATCTGGCTACACCTTC. It encodes CASSLISLRGSGYTF.